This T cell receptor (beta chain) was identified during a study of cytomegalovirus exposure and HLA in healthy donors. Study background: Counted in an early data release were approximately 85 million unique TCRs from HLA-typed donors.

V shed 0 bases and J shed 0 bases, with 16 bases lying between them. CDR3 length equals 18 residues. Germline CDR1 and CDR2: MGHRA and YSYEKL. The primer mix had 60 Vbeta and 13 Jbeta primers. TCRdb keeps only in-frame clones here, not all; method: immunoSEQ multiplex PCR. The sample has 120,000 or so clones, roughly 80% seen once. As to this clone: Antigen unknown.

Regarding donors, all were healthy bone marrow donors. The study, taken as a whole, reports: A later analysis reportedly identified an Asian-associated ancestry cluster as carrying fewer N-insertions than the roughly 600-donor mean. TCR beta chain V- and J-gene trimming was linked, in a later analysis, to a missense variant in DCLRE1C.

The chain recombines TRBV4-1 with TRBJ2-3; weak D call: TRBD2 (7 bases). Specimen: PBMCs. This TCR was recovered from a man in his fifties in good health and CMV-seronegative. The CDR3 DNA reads TGCGCCAGCAGCCAAGAAGATTGGGGGGGGGCTAGCACAGATACGCAGTATTTT. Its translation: CASSQEDWGGASTDTQYF.